The 27 T cell receptor beta chains given below trace back to one sample, sequenced in a study of CD8 T cells in Susac syndrome. An input of about 0.45 to 1 ug of RNA was subjected to reverse transcription using random hexamers. Each CDR3 protein is one row after TCRdb ran MiXCR on the immunoSEQ multiplex PCR reads. Here the sample spans 110,000 or so distinct CDR3 sequences, under 95% being singletons. Sequenced input: CD8+ T cells from PBMCs. All receptors come from a human donor in good health.

The chain carries TRBV20-1 and TRBJ2-7; D may be TRBD2 (5 bases). V was cut by 4 bases and J by 7 bases, with 20 bases left in between. The CDR3 is 14 amino acids. Germline lookup yields CDR1 DFQATT and CDR2 SNEGSKA (reference sequence). The CDR3 DNA reads TGCAGTGCTACACGAGGGTGGACCCAGCGGGAGCAGTACTTC. Translating gives CSATRGWTQREQYF.

This clonotype was detected a few times. The rearrangement links TRBV4-3 to TRBJ2-7; D remains unclear. The CDR3 loop spans 15 amino acids. The germline CDR1 and CDR2 sequences are LGHNA and YSLEER. V was pared by 1 base and J by 1 base, with 11 bases between. The chain's CDR3 is CASSQGLSVSYEQYF. The CDR3 DNA reads as TGCGCCAGCAGCCAAGGGTTATCAGTGTCCTACGAGCAGTACTTC.

The gene calls are TRBV11-1 and TRBJ2-2; 13 bases map to TRBD2. V gave up 5 bases and J gave up 5 bases; unmatched junction bases: 2. The length of the CDR3 is 15 residues. CDR1 SGHAT and CDR2 FQDESV come from the germline V gene (reference sequence). The CDR3 DNA follows: TGTGCCAGCAGCCCGGGACTAGCGGGGACCGGGGAGCTGTTTTTT. Protein product: CASSPGLAGTGELFF.

V and J are TRBV5-1 and TRBJ1-2, with D tentatively TRBD1 (6 bases). Germline values: CDR1 SGHRS, CDR2 YFSETQ. V dropped 4 bases and J dropped 4 bases, with 11 bases sitting between them. This CDR3 has 13 residues. The CDR3 DNA follows: TGCGCCAGCAGCGCACAGGGAGCCTATGGCTACACCTTC. Translated, it gives CASSAQGAYGYTF.

The chain links TRBV30 to TRBJ1-2, with TRBD1 matching 7 bases. The CDR3 consists of 15 residues. Trimming at V came to 1 base and at J to 8 bases, leaving 13 bases not matched to a gene. Germline-derived CDR1 and CDR2 are GTSNPN and SVGIG (reference sequence). CDR3 DNA: TGTGCCTGGAGTGGGGGACAGCCCGGCTCCGGGGGCTACACCTTC. Residues: CAWSGGQPGSGGYTF.

This sequence joins TRBV29-1 and TRBJ1-1; TRBD1 is a possible D gene (6 bases). This CDR3 region has 14 residues. Trimming left V 4 bases short and J 1 base short, with 13 bases between. From germline, CDR1 is SQVTM and CDR2 ANQGSEA. The DNA of the CDR3 is TGCAGCGTTGGAGGGACATTGTCGAACACTGAAGCTTTCTTT. Protein product: CSVGGTLSNTEAFF.

The V gene is TRBV3-1, the J gene TRBJ2-2; no clear D gene. Germline lookup yields CDR1 LGHDT and CDR2 YNNKEL (reference sequence). This CDR3 is 15 amino acids long. The V gene lost 1 base and the J gene lost 4 bases, with 10 bases spanning the gap. The CDR3 DNA sequence: TGTGCCAGCAGCCAAGTAGGTCTATCCACCGGGGAGCTGTTTTTT. This sequence encodes CASSQVGLSTGELFF.

The chain uses TRBV6-1 and TRBJ2-7; no clear D gene. Germline lookup yields CDR1 MNHNS and CDR2 SASEGT. V shed 1 base and J shed 3 bases, with 4 bases lying between them. The CDR3 has 12 residues. The CDR3 DNA follows: TGTGCCAGCAGTGAAGGCCGCTACGAGCAGTACTTC. This translates into CASSEGRYEQYF.

The chain joins TRBV12-3 or TRBV12-4 to TRBJ2-2; 10 nucleotides agree with TRBD2. Germline trimming cut 3 bases from V and 7 bases from J; bases unmatched to any gene: 11. CDR3 length equals 17 residues. The DNA for the CDR3 is TGTGCCAGCAGTTTTCCCCGGCTAGCGGGAGAGTTCGGGGAGCTGTTTTTT. The encoded protein is CASSFPRLAGEFGELFF.

The V call is TRBV5-1, the J call TRBJ2-5; weak D call: TRBD1 (7 bases). V lost 3 bases and J 5 bases, leaving 14 bases between the germline ends. CDR3 size: 14 residues. CDR1 is SGHRS, CDR2 YFSETQ, per germline. This chain's CDR3 is CASSSGQAGETQYF. Written as DNA, the CDR3 is TGCGCCAGCAGCTCCGGACAGGCGGGGGAGACCCAGTACTTC. The full variable domain, rest sourced from reference TRBV5-1 and TRBJ2-5, is KAGVTQTPRYLIKTRGQQVTLSCSPISGHRSVSWYQQTPGQGLQFLFEYFSETQRNKGNFPGRFSGRQFSNSRSEMNVSTLELGDSALYLCASSSGQAGETQYFGPGTRLLVL.

The chain uses TRBV20-1 and TRBJ2-5; D is uncertain. Trimming left V 1 base short and J 4 bases short, with 19 bases between. Germline CDR1 and CDR2: DFQATT and SNEGSKA (reference sequence). This CDR3 contains 16 residues. For the CDR3, the DNA is TGCAGTGCTAGAGGCGTTTTAGACCGTGTGGGAGAGACCCAGTACTTC. It codes for CSARGVLDRVGETQYF.

This chain links TRBV19 with TRBJ2-1, with D perhaps matching TRBD1 or TRBD2 (5 bases each). Per the germline V gene, CDR1 is LNHDA and CDR2 is SQIVND (reference sequence). V shed 4 bases and J shed 0 bases, with 19 bases lying between them. The CDR3 has 18 residues. CDR3 protein: CASSSGTSWASSYNEQFF. The CDR3 region has the DNA TGTGCCAGTAGTAGTGGGACGTCCTGGGCGAGCTCCTACAATGAGCAGTTCTTC.

This sequence joins TRBV2 and TRBJ2-2; either TRBD1 or TRBD2 may fit D (5 bases each). V dropped 6 bases and J dropped 7 bases, with 12 bases sitting between them. The CDR3 runs 13 residues. Germline lookup yields CDR1 SNHLY and CDR2 FYNNEI. CDR3 DNA: TGTGCCAGCAGGTTGGGGGATATCGGGGAGCTGTTTTTT. Translating gives CASRLGDIGELFF.

The chain employs TRBV2 and TRBJ1-1; TRBD1 might be the D (6 bases). Germline CDR1 SNHLY, CDR2 FYNNEI. The CDR3 sequence is 13 residues long. Trimming took 8 bases from V and 5 from J, leaving 15 bases between them. CDR3 nucleotides: TGTGCCAGCCTCGGGGGGGCGATTACTGAAGCTTTCTTT. It encodes CASLGGAITEAFF. The full variable domain, its missing parts supplied by reference TRBV2 and TRBJ1-1, is EPEVTQTPSHQVTQMGQEVILRCVPISNHLYFYWYRQILGQKVEFLVSFYNNEISEKSEIFDDQFSVERPDGSNFTLKIRSTKLEDSAMYFCASLGGAITEAFFGQGTRLTVV.

V gene TRBV12-3 or TRBV12-4 combines with J gene TRBJ2-5, with no clear D. CDR3 size: 12 residues. Deletions cut 6 bases from V and 5 bases from J, with 10 bases between. CDR3 nucleotide sequence: TGTGCCAGCAGCCGCCCCCCTGAGACCCAGTACTTC. Its protein product is CASSRPPETQYF.

The chain recombines TRBV23-1 with TRBJ2-3; possible D gene TRBD1, 6 bases. TRBV23-1 is placed among ORFs of uncertain function. The V end lost 4 bases, the J end lost 2 bases, and 31 bases lay between the germline ends. The CDR3 sequence is 21 residues long. The CDR3 DNA follows: TGCGCCAGCAGTCCCGCAATTGGCTTGATACAGGGAGCTGTCATCACAGATACGCAGTATTTT. Its translation: CASSPAIGLIQGAVITDTQYF.

The chain recombines TRBV7-9 with TRBJ2-5, with TRBD1 matching 10 bases. Germline CDR1 is SEHNR and CDR2 is FQNEAQ (reference sequence). This CDR3 has 17 residues. V lost 5 bases and J lost 3; bases outside the gene matches: 12. CDR3 sequence (DNA): TGTGCCAGCAGCCATAATAATTGGGACAGGGGAAAAGAGACCCAGTACTTC. Its protein is CASSHNNWDRGKETQYF.

In DNA, the CDR3 is TGTGCCAGCAGCCCCGGGCTACAGGGGAAGATTGGCTACACCTTC. Its protein is CASSPGLQGKIGYTF. This chain joins TRBV7-9 and TRBJ1-2; 7 bases map to TRBD1. The CDR3 consists of 15 residues. The V gene's germline CDR1 is SEHNR and CDR2 FQNEAQ (reference sequence). V lost 5 bases and J lost 7; bases outside the gene matches: 13.

This chain connects TRBV20-1 to TRBJ2-2; 11 nucleotides line up with TRBD1. The ends lost 7 bases at V and 5 bases at J; junction bases unmatched: 3. CDR1 is DFQATT and CDR2 is SNEGSKA in the germline V gene (reference sequence). The CDR3 runs 13 residues. The CDR3 sequence is CSGRDRGTGELFF. The CDR3 DNA reads TGCAGTGGAAGGGACAGGGGGACCGGGGAGCTGTTTTTT.

This chain links TRBV10-3 with TRBJ1-2, with a weak D call TRBD1 (5 bases). Per germline, CDR1 ENHRY and CDR2 SYGVKD. This CDR3 has 12 residues. The ends were cut back, 6 bases at V and 1 base at J, with 6 bases in the middle. The CDR3 DNA follows: TGTGCCATCAGAGACAGTAACTATGGCTACACCTTC. It encodes CAIRDSNYGYTF.

The V call is TRBV20-1, the J call TRBJ1-2; D not resolved. This CDR3 contains 13 residues. V lost 4 bases and J 6 bases, leaving 15 bases between the germline ends. The germline V gene encodes CDR1 DFQATT and CDR2 SNEGSKA (reference sequence). CDR3 DNA: TGCAGTGCTATGCCGGCTTCAGAGGATGGCTACACCTTC. Translated, it gives CSAMPASEDGYTF.

V and J are TRBV12-3 or TRBV12-4 and TRBJ2-1, with D maybe TRBD1 (5 bases). Trimming removed 3 bases from V and 10 bases from J, with 10 bases in between. This CDR3 is built from 12 residues. The CDR3 sequence is CASSLDTTEQFF. CDR3 nucleotides: TGTGCCAGCAGTTTGGACACGACGGAGCAGTTCTTC.

J is TRBJ2-7 and V is TRBV12-3 or TRBV12-4; D tentatively fits TRBD1 or TRBD2 (5 bases each). This CDR3 has 15 residues. Trimming took 7 bases from V and 7 from J, leaving 23 bases between them. This CDR3 reads CASTRMVGVSGEQYF. The CDR3 coding sequence is TGTGCCAGCACCCGGATGGTAGGGGTTTCGGGGGAGCAGTACTTC.

This rearrangement joins TRBV5-1 to TRBJ1-1; D not certain. CDR1 SGHRS and CDR2 YFSETQ come from the germline V gene. V gave up 7 bases and J gave up 4 bases, with 14 bases separating them. There are 13 residues in the CDR3. The CDR3 sequence is CASLERAGTEAFF. CDR3 in DNA: TGCGCCAGCCTGGAGAGGGCGGGCACTGAAGCTTTCTTT.

The CDR3 DNA follows: TGTGCCAGCAGTGGCATCGCTTCTGGAAACACCATATATTTT. Its translation is CASSGIASGNTIYF. V is TRBV6-1 and J is TRBJ1-3; the D is unclear. Trimming shortened V by 4 bases and J by 1 base, and 8 bases separated the two germline ends. This CDR3 region has 14 residues. Germline loops: CDR1 MNHNS, CDR2 SASEGT.

The V call is TRBV5-6, the J call TRBJ1-2; D call uncertain. The length of the CDR3 is 15 residues. Germline assignment: CDR1 SGHDT and CDR2 YYEEEE. V lost 4 bases and J 5 bases, leaving 18 bases between the germline ends. The CDR3 sequence: CASSRKNGPRYGYTF. The DNA for the CDR3 is TGTGCCAGCAGCAGAAAGAATGGACCTCGGTATGGCTACACCTTC.

The chain combines TRBV15 with TRBJ2-6; D is unclear. Germline values: CDR1 LNHNV, CDR2 YYDKDF (reference sequence). The CDR3 is 16 residues long. V was pared by 0 bases and J by 0 bases, with 6 bases between. This CDR3 reads CATSRDSGSGANVLTF. CDR3 DNA: TGTGCCACCAGCAGAGACTCGGGCTCTGGGGCCAACGTCCTGACTTTC.